The 27 T cell receptor beta chains reported below all come from one sample, sequenced in a study of CD8 T cells in Susac syndrome. RNA was extracted with the RNeasy kit, and a quantity of about 0.45 to 1 ug was reverse transcribed using random hexamers. TCRdb re-called the immunoSEQ multiplex PCR reads with MiXCR, one entry per CDR3 protein. The table lists 140,000 or so distinct CDR3 sequences, approximately 95% of them singletons. Material: CD4+ T cells from PBMCs. These receptors came from a human donor with multiple sclerosis.

The chain recombines TRBV6-1 with TRBJ2-2, with D possibly being TRBD2 (6 bases). Germline CDR1 MNHNS, CDR2 SASEGT. Trimming took off 6 bases at V and 4 bases at J, with 12 bases between the two ends. The CDR3 is 14 amino acids. CDR3 residues: CASRVRGITGELFF. CDR3 DNA: TGTGCCAGCAGGGTCCGGGGGATCACCGGGGAGCTGTTTTTT.

This sequence joins TRBV11-1 and TRBJ1-1; weak D call: TRBD1 (5 bases). The CDR3 loop spans 13 amino acids. Germline-derived CDR1 and CDR2 are SGHAT and FQDESV (reference sequence). V was clipped by 3 bases and J by 7 bases, with 12 bases between them. The DNA of the CDR3 is TGTGCCAGCAGCTTGGGACCGCTGTATGAAGCTTTCTTT. This codes for CASSLGPLYEAFF. Complete variable domain (other parts from reference TRBV11-1 and TRBJ1-1): EAEVAQSPRYKITEKSQAVAFWCDPISGHATLYWYRQILGQGPELLVQFQDESVVDDSQLPKDRFSAERLKGVDSTLKIQPAELGDSAMYLCASSLGPLYEAFFGQGTRLTVV.

This clonotype was detected only a few times. The chain joins TRBV7-2 to TRBJ2-3, with 9 bases lining up with TRBD1. Unmatched junction bases numbered 3, after V lost 1 base and J lost 4 bases. The CDR3 length is 15 residues. Germline V gives CDR1 SGHTA, CDR2 FQGNSA. CDR3: CASSLGDRVADTQYF. The CDR3 DNA reads TGTGCCAGCAGCTTAGGGGACAGGGTTGCAGATACGCAGTATTTT. Combining the CDR3 with reference TRBV7-2 and TRBJ2-3 gives the whole variable domain GAGVSQSPSNKVTEKGKDVELRCDPISGHTALYWYRQSLGQGLEFLIYFQGNSAPDKSGLPSDRFSAERTGGSVSTLTIQRTQQEDSAVYLCASSLGDRVADTQYFGPGTRLTVL.

This rearrangement joins TRBV15 to TRBJ2-2; possibly TRBD2 for D (6 bases). The CDR3 length is 14 residues. CDR1 and CDR2 from the germline V gene are LNHNV and YYDKDF (reference sequence). The V end was cut by 1 base, the J end by 4 bases, with 7 bases between. The CDR3 reads CATSRGGTTGELFF. For the CDR3, the DNA is TGTGCCACCAGCAGAGGCGGGACCACCGGGGAGCTGTTTTTT.

The chain joins TRBV28 to TRBJ2-7; D may be TRBD2 (6 bases). The CDR3 covers 15 residues. Germline CDR1 reads MDHEN; CDR2 reads SYDVKM. Trimming shortened V by 2 bases and J by 6 bases, and 17 bases separated the two germline ends. Written as DNA, the CDR3 is TGTGCCAGCAGTTTAGTAACGGGAGCCCCGGGCGAGCAGTACTTC. Protein product: CASSLVTGAPGEQYF. Variable domain in full (rest from reference TRBV28 and TRBJ2-7): DVKVTQSSRYLVKRTGEKVFLECVQDMDHENMFWYRQDPGLGLRLIYFSYDVKMKEKGDIPEGYSVSREKKERFSLILESASTNQTSMYLCASSLVTGAPGEQYFGPGTRLTVT.

This clonotype was detected only once. The chain couples TRBV15 to TRBJ2-7; 7 positions match TRBD2. V gave up 0 bases and J gave up 1 base; unmatched junction bases: 12. Germline CDR1 LNHNV, CDR2 YYDKDF (reference sequence). This CDR3 is built from 18 residues. CDR3 bases: TGTGCCACCAGCAGAGATGCCGATGCTAGCGGAAAATCCTACGAGCAGTACTTC. Its translation: CATSRDADASGKSYEQYF.

This clonotype was found once. V and J are TRBV4-3 and TRBJ1-2; 7 nucleotides align to TRBD1. The CDR3 length is 15 residues. Germline V lookup: CDR1 LGHNA, CDR2 YSLEER. Trimming removed 6 bases from V and 2 bases from J; junction bases left unmatched: 9. The CDR3, as DNA: TGCGCCAGCAGGCCTACGACAGGGTGGAACTATGGCTACACCTTC. This gives the protein CASRPTTGWNYGYTF.

V usage is TRBV12-3 or TRBV12-4 and J usage is TRBJ1-4; 9 bases match TRBD1. V dropped 1 base and J dropped 7; count of bases not matched to a gene: 4. The CDR3 sequence is 15 residues long. In DNA form, the CDR3 reads TGTGCCAGCAGTTTAGGGGACAGGGAGGGTGAAAAACTGTTTTTT. As protein: CASSLGDREGEKLFF.

This clonotype was found once. The chain recombines TRBV9 with TRBJ1-6; TRBD1 matches 7 bases. The CDR3 covers 15 residues. J gave up 10 bases and V 4 bases, and 11 bases lay outside the gene matches. CDR1 is SGDLS and CDR2 is YYNGEE in the germline V gene. The CDR3 here is CASSPGTVPSSPLHF. CDR3 DNA: TGTGCCAGCAGCCCTGGGACAGTCCCCTCATCACCCCTCCACTTT.

The chain couples TRBV6-5 to TRBJ2-7; TRBD1 aligns across 7 bases. After removal of 6 bases from V and 0 bases from J, the junction contained 8 bases not matched to a gene. This CDR3 region has 15 residues. Germline-derived CDR1 and CDR2 are MNHEY and SVGAGI. The CDR3 DNA sequence: TGTGCCAGCAGCCACGATAACAGGGGCTCCTACGAGCAGTACTTC. This sequence encodes CASSHDNRGSYEQYF.

This clonotype was seen only a few times. The J gene is TRBJ2-3, the V gene TRBV18, with D hard to call. Germline-derived CDR1 and CDR2 are KGHSH and LQKENI. The CDR3 contains 12 residues. V lost 4 bases, J lost 6 bases, and 8 bases lay in between. Written as DNA, the CDR3 is TGTGCCAGCTCACTCAGGACGGATACGCAGTATTTT. This translates into CASSLRTDTQYF.

The CDR3 loop reads CASNPGRIAYGYTF. For the CDR3, the DNA is TGCGCCAGCAACCCAGGCAGGATCGCCTACGGCTACACCTTC. The chain recombines TRBV5-1 with TRBJ1-2; D call uncertain. There are 14 residues in the CDR3. The germline V gene encodes CDR1 SGHRS and CDR2 YFSETQ. Trimming took off 6 bases at V and 8 bases at J, with 20 bases between the two ends.

This rearrangement joins TRBV20-1 to TRBJ2-6; D call uncertain. Germline values: CDR1 DFQATT, CDR2 SNEGSKA (reference sequence). Between the trimmed V and J ends, which lost 1 base and 4 bases, there was a span of 8 bases. CDR3 length: 14 amino acids. CDR3 region: CSARVGSGANVLTF. The CDR3, as DNA: TGCAGTGCTAGAGTGGGGTCCGGGGCCAACGTCCTGACTTTC.

The chain recombines TRBV19 with TRBJ2-3; 7 positions agree with TRBD2. CDR3 length: 13 residues. V shed 5 bases, J shed 4 bases, and the junction held 3 bases outside the gene matches. Germline CDR1 is LNHDA and CDR2 is SQIVND (reference sequence). The CDR3 DNA reads as TGTGCCAGTAGTTGGCTAGCGGCAGATACGCAGTATTTT. Translating gives CASSWLAADTQYF.

The gene calls are TRBV5-1 and TRBJ2-1; no clear D gene. This CDR3 comprises 14 residues. Germline V CDR1 and CDR2: SGHRS, YFSETQ. The germline V and J ends were trimmed by 4 bases and 9 bases, with 17 bases remaining between them. The CDR3 loop is CASSLDGVASEQFF. The CDR3 bases are TGCGCCAGCAGCCTGGATGGGGTGGCGAGTGAGCAGTTCTTC.

This sequence joins TRBV23-1 and TRBJ1-2, with D perhaps matching TRBD1 (6 bases). TRBV23-1 is marked as an open reading frame, function uncertain. V lost 7 bases, J lost 2 bases, and 11 bases lay in between. There are 13 residues in the CDR3. Written as DNA, the CDR3 is TGCGCCAGCATCACAGGGCGGAACTATGGCTACACCTTC. It yields the protein CASITGRNYGYTF.

The rearrangement joins TRBV29-1 to TRBJ2-1; perhaps TRBD2 as D (6 bases). V was trimmed by 3 bases and J by 4 bases, leaving 10 bases between them. The germline gives CDR1 SQVTM, CDR2 ANQGSEA. This CDR3 has 13 residues. The CDR3 DNA reads as TGCAGCGTTGATGGCGGAGGGTACAATGAGCAGTTCTTC. Its protein is CSVDGGGYNEQFF.

V usage is TRBV2 and J usage is TRBJ2-1; D may be TRBD1 or TRBD2 (5 bases each). The CDR3 extends over 13 amino acids. Trimming cost V 4 bases and J 3 bases, with 7 bases left between them. The germline gives CDR1 SNHLY, CDR2 FYNNEI. The CDR3, as DNA: TGTGCCAGCAGTGGGGGGTACTACAATGAGCAGTTCTTC. This translates into CASSGGYYNEQFF.

The chain employs TRBV29-1 and TRBJ1-2; 9 bases map to TRBD1. The CDR3 sequence is 14 residues long. In germline, CDR1 is SQVTM, CDR2 ANQGSEA. Trimming removed 5 bases from V and 0 bases from J; junction bases left unmatched: 4. The CDR3 reads CSVHGTGTNYGYTF. The CDR3 region has the DNA TGCAGCGTTCATGGGACAGGGACTAACTATGGCTACACCTTC. The full variable domain, completed using reference TRBV29-1 and TRBJ1-2, is SAVISQKPSRDICQRGTSLTIQCQVDSQVTMMFWYRQQPGQSLTLIATANQGSEATYESGFVIDKFPISRPNLTFSTLTVSNMSPEDSSIYLCSVHGTGTNYGYTFGSGTRLTVV.

The rearrangement uses TRBV20-1 and TRBJ2-7; 11 bases fit TRBD2. Unmatched junction bases numbered 13, after V lost 6 bases and J lost 6 bases. The CDR3 is 15 amino acids. Germline CDR1 and CDR2: DFQATT and SNEGSKA (reference sequence). The CDR3 protein is CSAPPPLAGVREQYF. CDR3 DNA sequence: TGCAGTGCCCCTCCCCCACTAGCGGGAGTTCGCGAGCAGTACTTC.

The chain uses TRBV6-5 and TRBJ2-7; D is perhaps TRBD1 (5 bases). The CDR3 has 13 amino acids. Germline V lookup: CDR1 MNHEY, CDR2 SVGAGI. The V and J ends lost 2 bases and 6 bases respectively, with 11 bases between them. The CDR3 region has the DNA TGTGCCAGCAGTTACATGAAGGGGCGCGAGCAGTACTTC. Its protein product is CASSYMKGREQYF.

This chain connects TRBV29-1 to TRBJ2-3; D uncertain. The V end lost 6 bases, the J end lost 0 bases, and 4 bases lay between the germline ends. CDR1 is SQVTM and CDR2 is ANQGSEA in the germline V gene. The CDR3 runs to 11 residues. Here the CDR3 DNA reads TGCAGCGTGCCCAGCACAGATACGCAGTATTTT. It yields the protein CSVPSTDTQYF.

The chain combines TRBV12-3 or TRBV12-4 with TRBJ1-5; D unclear. V was trimmed by 8 bases and J by 4 bases, leaving 9 bases between them. The CDR3 is 12 amino acids. The CDR3 is CASGGINQPQHF. DNA for the CDR3: TGTGCCAGCGGCGGGATTAATCAGCCCCAGCATTTT.

This rearrangement joins TRBV6-2 or TRBV6-3 to TRBJ2-7; D call uncertain. Germline V gene lookup returns CDR1 MNHEY and CDR2 SVGEGT. The CDR3 is 12 amino acids. V was clipped by 0 bases and J by 7 bases, with 7 bases between them. CDR3 loop: CASSYSFPEQYF. The DNA of the CDR3 is TGTGCCAGCAGTTACTCGTTTCCGGAGCAGTACTTC.

The chain links TRBV30 to TRBJ1-6; TRBD1 is a possible D gene (6 bases). V lost 0 bases, J lost 5 bases, and 14 bases lay in between. This CDR3 has 16 residues. Germline V gene sequence: CDR1 GTSNPN, CDR2 SVGIG (reference sequence). CDR3 coding DNA: TGTGCCTGGAGTGTACTCCGGCCAGGGGATAATTCACCCCTCCACTTT. It encodes CAWSVLRPGDNSPLHF.

The J gene is TRBJ1-5, the V gene TRBV12-3 or TRBV12-4, with 9 nucleotides matching TRBD1. V lost 6 bases, J lost 0 bases, and 6 bases stayed unmatched. The CDR3 is 16 residues long. This CDR3 is CASRSTGGSSNQPQHF. The CDR3 region has the DNA TGTGCCAGCAGATCGACAGGGGGATCTAGCAATCAGCCCCAGCATTTT.

The CDR3 bases are TGCGCCAGCAGTCACCCTAAGGTGCAGTACTTC. It is translated as CASSHPKVQYF. The chain recombines TRBV5-1 with TRBJ2-7; the D is unclear. The germline CDR1 and CDR2 sequences are SGHRS and YFSETQ. The CDR3 covers 11 residues. V lost 5 bases to trimming and J lost 9 bases, with 12 bases between them.